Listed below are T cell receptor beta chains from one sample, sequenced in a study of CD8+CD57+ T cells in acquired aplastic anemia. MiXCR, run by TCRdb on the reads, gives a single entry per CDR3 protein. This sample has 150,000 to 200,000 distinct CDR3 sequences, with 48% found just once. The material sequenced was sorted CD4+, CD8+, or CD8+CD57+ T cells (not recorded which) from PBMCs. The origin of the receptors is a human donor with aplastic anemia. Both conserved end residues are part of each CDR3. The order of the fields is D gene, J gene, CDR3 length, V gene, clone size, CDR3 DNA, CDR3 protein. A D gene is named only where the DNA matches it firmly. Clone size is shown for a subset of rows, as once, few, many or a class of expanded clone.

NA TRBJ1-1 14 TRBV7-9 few TGTGCCAGCAGCTTTTCCCTGAGGAACACTGAAGCTTTCTTT CASSFSLRNTEAFF
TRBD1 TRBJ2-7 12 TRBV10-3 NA TGTGCCATCACCGGGACAGGCTACGAGCAGTACTTC CAITGTGYEQYF
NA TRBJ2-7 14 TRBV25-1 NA TGTGCCAGCAGTGAATTTGGCAGTCTCTACGAGCAGTACTTC CASSEFGSLYEQYF
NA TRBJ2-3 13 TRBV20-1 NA TGCAGTGCTGGAGATAAGGGGGCAGATACGCAGTATTTT CSAGDKGADTQYF
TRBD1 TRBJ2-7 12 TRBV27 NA TGTGCCAGCGGACAGGCGTTCTACGAGCAGTACTTC CASGQAFYEQYF
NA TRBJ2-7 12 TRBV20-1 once TGCAGTGCTCGACCCGGCTCCCACGAGCAGTACTTC CSARPGSHEQYF
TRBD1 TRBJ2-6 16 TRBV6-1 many TGTGCCAGCAGCCTGGGACAGGGGAGCGGGGCCAACGTCCTGACTTTC CASSLGQGSGANVLTF
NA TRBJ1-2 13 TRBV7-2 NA TGTGCCATCCCGAGACAGGACCACTATGGCTACACCTTC CAIPRQDHYGYTF
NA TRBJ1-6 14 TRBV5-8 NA TGTGCCAGCAGCTTGGAAGGCGGTAATTCACCCCTCCACTTT CASSLEGGNSPLHF
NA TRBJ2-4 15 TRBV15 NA TGTGCCACCAGCAGCACCCTTTTAGCCAAAAACATTCAGTACTTC CATSSTLLAKNIQYF
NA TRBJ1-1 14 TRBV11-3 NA TGTGCCAGCAGCTTAAATCCACCGGTCACTGAAGCTTTCTTT CASSLNPPVTEAFF
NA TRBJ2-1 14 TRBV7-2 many TGTGCCAGCAGCTTACTACAGACATACAATGAGCAGTTCTTC CASSLLQTYNEQFF
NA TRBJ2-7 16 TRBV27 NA TGTGCCAGCAGGGTATTTACAGACACTGCTCCTATCGAGCAGTACTTC CASRVFTDTAPIEQYF
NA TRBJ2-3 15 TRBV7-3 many TGTGCCAGCAGCTTAAGGCAGGGACAAGGAGATACGCAGTATTTT CASSLRQGQGDTQYF
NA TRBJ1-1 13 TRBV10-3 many TGTGCCACCGAGGTTGGGGCCAACACTGAAGCTTTCTTT CATEVGANTEAFF
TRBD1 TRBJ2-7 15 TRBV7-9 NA TGTGCCAGCAGCTTTTTCGGGACAGGGGGCTCGGAGCAGTACTTC CASSFFGTGGSEQYF
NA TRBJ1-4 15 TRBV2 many TGTGCCAGCAGTGACCGACAATCAACTAATGAAAAACTGTTTTTT CASSDRQSTNEKLFF
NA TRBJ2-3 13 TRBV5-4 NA TGTGCCAGCAGCACCGGGACCACAGATACGCAGTATTTT CASSTGTTDTQYF
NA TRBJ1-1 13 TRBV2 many TGTGCCAGCAGTGAGGGGGCGTACACTGAAGCTTTCTTT CASSEGAYTEAFF
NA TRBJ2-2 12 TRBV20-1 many TGCAGTGCTAGAGACGTAGCCGGGGAGCTGTTTTTT CSARDVAGELFF
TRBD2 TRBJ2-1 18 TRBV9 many TGTGCCAGCAGCGTAGCTCCGTTGGGGCGGGGGGACTACAATGAGCAGTTCTTC CASSVAPLGRGDYNEQFF
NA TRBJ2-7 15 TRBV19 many TGTGCCAGTAGCCCCTCCCGGGGGCTTCCCTACGAGCAGTACTTC CASSPSRGLPYEQYF
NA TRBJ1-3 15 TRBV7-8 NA TGTGCCAGCAGCACAGACACCAGGCACGGAAACACCATATATTTT CASSTDTRHGNTIYF
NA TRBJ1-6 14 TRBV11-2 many TGTGCCAGCAGCTTATACAGGGATAATTCACCCCTCCACTTT CASSLYRDNSPLHF
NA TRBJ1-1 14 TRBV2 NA TGTGCCAGCAGTCAAGACAGAGGGGCGGCTGAAGCTTTCTTT CASSQDRGAAEAFF
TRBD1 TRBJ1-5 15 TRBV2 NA TGTGCCAGCAGTAATCCGGGACAGTTCAATCAGCCCCAGCATTTT CASSNPGQFNQPQHF
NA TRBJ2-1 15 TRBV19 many TGTGCCAGTCTTCCGAGGGGGGGAGGATACAATGAGCAGTTCTTC CASLPRGGGYNEQFF
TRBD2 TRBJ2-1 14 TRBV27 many TGTGCCAGCAGGGGACTAGCGGGTACCAATGAGCAGTTCTTC CASRGLAGTNEQFF
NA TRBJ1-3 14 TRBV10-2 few TGCGCCAGCAGTGAGAGTAGTGGAGGAAACACCATATATTTT CASSESSGGNTIYF
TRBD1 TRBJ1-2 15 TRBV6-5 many TGTGCCAGCAGTTACCTCATGCAGGGGGTTGGTGGCTACACCTTC CASSYLMQGVGGYTF
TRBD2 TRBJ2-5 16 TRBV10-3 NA TGTGCCATCAGCCGGACTAGCGGGGGGGCAACAGAGACCCAGTACTTC CAISRTSGGATETQYF
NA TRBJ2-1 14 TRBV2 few TGTGCCAGCAGTGTTGTCAGGAGCTACAATGAGCAGTTCTTC CASSVVRSYNEQFF
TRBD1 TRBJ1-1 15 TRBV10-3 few TGTGCCATCAGTAGACAGGGCACCCGTAAGAACGAAGCTTTCTTT CAISRQGTRKNEAFF
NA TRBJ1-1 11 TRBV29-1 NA TGCAGCCTCAGAACCGTCACTGAAGCTTTCTTT CSLRTVTEAFF
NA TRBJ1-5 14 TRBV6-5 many TGTGCCAGCAGTTACGGAGGGAGGCATCAGCCCCAGCATTTT CASSYGGRHQPQHF
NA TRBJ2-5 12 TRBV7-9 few TGTGCCAGCAGCTTTTCAACTGAGACCCAGTACTTC CASSFSTETQYF
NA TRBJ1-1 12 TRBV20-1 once TGCAGTGCCGAGGGTAACTCGGGGGAAGCTTTCTTT CSAEGNSGEAFF
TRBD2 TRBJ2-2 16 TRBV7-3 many TGTGCCAGCAGCTCGTTGACTAGCGGGGGGACCGGGGAGCTGTTTTTT CASSSLTSGGTGELFF
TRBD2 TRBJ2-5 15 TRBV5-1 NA TGCGCCAGCAGCTTGGTAGCGGGAGAGCTTGAGACCCAGTACTTC CASSLVAGELETQYF
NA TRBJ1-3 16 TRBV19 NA TGTGCCAGTAGTATTGGACCCAACAGGCCTGGAAACACCATATATTTT CASSIGPNRPGNTIYF
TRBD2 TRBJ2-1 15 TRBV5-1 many TGCGCCAGCAGCAGGGGGACTAGCGGGAGCAATGAGCAGTTCTTC CASSRGTSGSNEQFF
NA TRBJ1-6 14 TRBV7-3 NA TGTGCCAGCAGCTTGGACCTCTTCCGGTCACCCCTCCACTTT CASSLDLFRSPLHF
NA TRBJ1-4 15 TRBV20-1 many TGCAGTGCTAGTGAGGCCCGAGGGGGGATAGAAAAACTGTTTTTT CSASEARGGIEKLFF
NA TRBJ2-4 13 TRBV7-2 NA TGTGCCAGCAGCCTAGAGCACGAAAACATTCAGTACTTC CASSLEHENIQYF